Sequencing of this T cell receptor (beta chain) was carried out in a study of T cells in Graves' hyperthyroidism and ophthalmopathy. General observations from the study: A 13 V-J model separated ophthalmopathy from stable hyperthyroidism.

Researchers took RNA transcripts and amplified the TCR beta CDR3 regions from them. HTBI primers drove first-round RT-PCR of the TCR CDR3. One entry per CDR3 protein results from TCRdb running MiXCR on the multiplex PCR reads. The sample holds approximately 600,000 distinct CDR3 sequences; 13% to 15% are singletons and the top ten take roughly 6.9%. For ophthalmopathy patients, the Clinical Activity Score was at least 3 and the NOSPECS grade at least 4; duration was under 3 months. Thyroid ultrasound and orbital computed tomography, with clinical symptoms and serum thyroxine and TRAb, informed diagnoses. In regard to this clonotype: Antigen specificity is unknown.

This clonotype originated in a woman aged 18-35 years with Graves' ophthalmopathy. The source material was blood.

The CDR3 coding sequence is TGTGCCAGCAGTTACCCCCACACCGGGGAGCTGTTTTTT. It translates to CASSYPHTGELFF. The chain combines TRBV6-6 with TRBJ2-2; D is ambiguous. The CDR3 loop spans 13 amino acids. The germline V and J ends were trimmed by 2 bases and 3 bases, with 4 bases remaining between them. The germline CDR1 and CDR2 sequences are MNHNY and SVGAGI (reference sequence).